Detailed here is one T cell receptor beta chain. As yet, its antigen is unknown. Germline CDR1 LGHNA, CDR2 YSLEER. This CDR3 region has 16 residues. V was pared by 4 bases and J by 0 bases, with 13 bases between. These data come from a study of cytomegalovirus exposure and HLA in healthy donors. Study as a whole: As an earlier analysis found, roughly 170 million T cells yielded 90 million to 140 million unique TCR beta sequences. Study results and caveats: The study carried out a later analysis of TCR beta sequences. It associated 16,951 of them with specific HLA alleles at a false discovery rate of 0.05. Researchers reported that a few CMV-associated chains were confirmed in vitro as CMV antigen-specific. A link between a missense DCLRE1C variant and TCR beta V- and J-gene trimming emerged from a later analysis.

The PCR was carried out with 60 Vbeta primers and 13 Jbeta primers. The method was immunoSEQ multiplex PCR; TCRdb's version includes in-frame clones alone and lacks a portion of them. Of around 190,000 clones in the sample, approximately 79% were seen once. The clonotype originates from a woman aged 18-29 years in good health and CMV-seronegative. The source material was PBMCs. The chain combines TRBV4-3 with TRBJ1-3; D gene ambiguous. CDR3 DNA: TGCGCCAGCAGCCTTAAATTTCGGAGCTCTGGAAACACCATATATTTT. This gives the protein CASSLKFRSSGNTIYF.